The table lists the clone carrying this TCR beta chain with a few counts. Its cognate antigen is unknown. This sample was taken from a study of blood T cells in healthy people across ages. Findings of the study overall: The study found more naive CD4+ cells and higher diversity in long-lived than aged donors.

Isolated per sample were at least 6 million PBMCs. The germline CDR1 and CDR2 sequences are SGHAT and FQNNGV. Trimming removed 3 bases from V and 4 bases from J, with 19 bases in between. The CDR3 is 16 amino acids. The authors ran a second PCR of about 7 to 11 cycles using a sample-barcoded 5' primer and a J-beta primer mix. TCRdb re-analysed the 5' RACE reads in MiXCR, keeping a single row per CDR3 protein. This sample has approximately 1,700,000 distinct CDR3 sequences, with about 39% found just once. The receptor comes from a human donor in good health. The sequenced sample consisted of blood. This chain uses TRBV11-2 with TRBJ2-7, with D maybe TRBD2 (7 bases). CDR3 in amino acids: CASSLRGGAGEYEQYF. The CDR3 bases are TGTGCCAGCAGCTTGAGGGGGGGCGCGGGTGAATACGAGCAGTACTTC.